This T cell receptor (beta chain) was retrieved from a study of OX40 agonist ivuxolimab in advanced cancers. The CDR3 is 17 residues long. Germline CDR1 reads MDHEN; CDR2 reads SYDVKM. V gave up 3 bases and J gave up 4 bases, with 18 bases separating them. Clones were read by immunoSEQ multiplex PCR, and TCRdb kept only the in-frame ones, dropping some. The repertoire holds over 55,000 clones, with approximately 90% as singletons. The chain uses TRBV28 and TRBJ1-4; D not resolved. The receptor was isolated from an adult with an advanced solid tumor such as melanoma, head and neck, liver or kidney cancer. The source material was CD4+ or CD8+ T cells sorted from blood, sampled in a trial of the OX40 agonist ivuxolimab. Here the CDR3 reads CASSFRAGISYNEKLFF. CDR3 nucleotide sequence: TGTGCCAGCAGTTTCCGAGCGGGGATATCCTATAATGAAAAACTGTTTTTT.